The next 18 T cell receptor beta chains were all read from a single sample in a study of vaccination effects on CD4 cells after COVID-19. No antigen has been assigned to these receptors. TCRdb's copy holds only in-frame clones and misses some; the assay was immunoSEQ multiplex PCR. Of more than 40,000 clones in the sample, roughly 70% are singletons; the top ten hold about a quarter. ViraFEST expansion of antigen-specific CD4+ T cells with viral peptide pools preceded sequencing. Scientists isolated CD4+ T cells after a roughly nine-day culture period ended. Nucleocapsid antibodies were negative in the vaccine recipients, who had never had SARS-CoV-2 infection. The sample here was CD4+ T cells from PBMCs cultured with HCoV-OC43 spike peptides, taken before COVID-19 vaccination. Stated subset: HCoV-OC43 spike overlapping peptide pool stimulation. The receptors were gathered from a human donor who received a COVID-19 vaccine.

The rearrangement uses TRBV15 and TRBJ1-2, with a tentative D call TRBD1 (5 bases). The CDR3 sequence is 13 residues long. Germline V gene data show CDR1 as LNHNV and CDR2 as YYDKDF (reference sequence). V was clipped by 4 bases and J by 1 base, with 7 bases between them. The CDR3 reads CATSTGGNYGYTF. CDR3 in DNA: TGTGCCACCAGCACCGGGGGTAACTATGGCTACACCTTC.

The rearrangement uses TRBV20-1 and TRBJ2-5; D uncertain. The CDR3 runs 11 residues. CDR1 is DFQATT and CDR2 is SNEGSKA in the germline V gene (reference sequence). V shed 3 bases and J shed 3 bases, with 5 bases lying between them. CDR3 nucleotides: TGCAGTGCTAGTGCTGAAGAGACCCAGTACTTC. Residues: CSASAEETQYF.

The chain couples TRBV6-5 to TRBJ2-2, with 10 bases matching TRBD1. Germline loops: CDR1 MNHEY, CDR2 SVGAGI. The CDR3 runs to 15 residues. The trim removed 5 bases at V and 4 bases at J, leaving 4 bases unmatched. As DNA, the CDR3 is TGTGCCAGCAGTAAGACAGGGGGCCGCACCGGGGAGCTGTTTTTT. Residues: CASSKTGGRTGELFF.

The chain couples TRBV15 to TRBJ1-1; D is uncertain. V was shortened by 0 bases and J by 6 bases, with 14 bases between the two germline ends. This CDR3 contains 15 residues. The germline V gene has CDR1 LNHNV and CDR2 YYDKDF (reference sequence). The CDR3 spells CATSRDPSLGAEAFF. The CDR3 DNA sequence: TGTGCCACCAGCAGAGATCCATCCCTGGGCGCTGAAGCTTTCTTT.

The chain links TRBV28 to TRBJ1-1; 9 bases are shared with TRBD1. CDR1 MDHEN and CDR2 SYDVKM come from the germline V gene. The CDR3 extends over 14 amino acids. The V gene end was trimmed by 10 bases and the J gene end by 2 bases; junction bases not matched to a gene: 8. In nucleotides, the CDR3 is TGTGCCACCCAGATGACAGGGGGTAACACTGAAGCTTTCTTT. Translating gives CATQMTGGNTEAFF.

The rearrangement uses TRBV4-1 and TRBJ2-2; TRBD2 matches at 10 bases. Germline loops: CDR1 MGHRA, CDR2 YSYEKL. The CDR3 spans 15 residues. Trimming removed 4 bases from V and 1 base from J; junction bases left unmatched: 0. Here the CDR3 DNA reads TGCGCCAGCAGCCGGACTAGCGGGAACACCGGGGAGCTGTTTTTT. Protein: CASSRTSGNTGELFF.

V gene TRBV10-3 combines with J gene TRBJ2-1; possible D gene TRBD1, 5 bases. In germline, CDR1 is ENHRY, CDR2 SYGVKD. Between the trimmed V and J ends, which lost 6 bases and 9 bases, there was a span of 12 bases. The CDR3 is 12 residues long. This CDR3 reads CAISDQGGEQFF. In DNA, the CDR3 is TGTGCCATCAGCGATCAGGGCGGTGAGCAGTTCTTC.

This clone was counted a few times. The chain has TRBV19 and TRBJ2-7, with D hard to call. The CDR3 covers 15 residues. CDR1 and CDR2 (germline): LNHDA, SQIVND (reference sequence). Trimming removed 5 bases at V and 6 bases at J, with 20 bases between. CDR3 loop: CASSSSQVVGREQYF. CDR3 in DNA: TGTGCCAGTAGTTCCTCGCAAGTGGTGGGTCGCGAGCAGTACTTC.

V gene TRBV20-1 combines with J gene TRBJ1-1, with a weak D call TRBD1 (6 bases). V lost 3 bases, J lost 1 base, and 12 bases lay in between. Germline CDR1 and CDR2: DFQATT and SNEGSKA (reference sequence). The CDR3 extends over 14 amino acids. The DNA of the CDR3 is TGCAGTGCTAGTGTCGGGGGGCCGAACACTGAAGCTTTCTTT. It is translated as CSASVGGPNTEAFF.

V is TRBV7-2 and J is TRBJ1-2, with D uncertain. V was trimmed by 5 bases and J by 0 bases, leaving 7 bases between them. From germline, CDR1 is SGHTA and CDR2 FQGNSA. The CDR3 is 13 residues long. The CDR3 sequence is CASSPQANYGYTF. DNA of the CDR3: TGTGCCAGCAGCCCTCAGGCTAACTATGGCTACACCTTC.

CDR3 coding DNA: TGTGCCAGTAGTATAGATCGGGTGGGGGCCGGAGAGCAGTACTTC. Translation: CASSIDRVGAGEQYF. The chain links TRBV19 to TRBJ2-7; the D gene is possibly TRBD1 (6 bases). V lost 0 bases, J lost 7 bases, and 16 bases lay in between. CDR3 size: 15 residues. Germline CDR1 reads LNHDA; CDR2 reads SQIVND (reference sequence).

V usage is TRBV19 and J usage is TRBJ1-1, with D unclear. V was pared by 3 bases and J by 6 bases, with 14 bases between. The CDR3 runs to 14 residues. Germline values: CDR1 LNHDA, CDR2 SQIVND (reference sequence). The CDR3 sequence: CASSIGPGRPEAFF. The CDR3 nucleotides are TGTGCCAGTAGTATTGGGCCAGGCCGGCCTGAAGCTTTCTTT.

The chain combines TRBV19 with TRBJ2-3, with D perhaps matching TRBD1 (5 bases). The germline V and J ends were trimmed by 6 bases and 0 bases, with 7 bases remaining between them. The CDR3 totals 13 residues. Germline V gene sequence: CDR1 LNHDA, CDR2 SQIVND (reference sequence). CDR3 nucleotide sequence: TGTGCCAGTAGAACAGGAAGCACAGATACGCAGTATTTT. It codes for CASRTGSTDTQYF. Full variable domain (remainder filled in from reference TRBV19 and TRBJ2-3): DGGITQSPKYLFRKEGQNVTLSCEQNLNHDAMYWYRQDPGQGLRLIYYSQIVNDFQKGDIAEGYSVSREKKESFPLTVTSAQKNPTAFYLCASRTGSTDTQYFGPGTRLTVL.

The chain has TRBV21-1 and TRBJ2-1; no check of the table's D call, TRBD2, against the DNA was made. TRBV21-1 constitutes a pseudogene. The CDR3 extends over 16 amino acids. CDR3 in DNA: TGTGCCAGCAGCAAAGTTGGCGGGGTTCGATACAATGAGCAGTTCTTC. Protein sequence: CASSKVGGVRYNEQFF.

The genes are TRBV30 and TRBJ1-2, with D possibly matching TRBD1 (6 bases). The V gene's germline CDR1 is GTSNPN and CDR2 SVGIG (reference sequence). Trimming shortened V by 6 bases and J by 0 bases, and 11 bases separated the two germline ends. This CDR3 is 13 amino acids long. In DNA form, the CDR3 reads TGTGCCTGCCGGGACATCTCTAACTATGGCTACACCTTC. As protein: CACRDISNYGYTF.

CDR3 sequence: CASSEVLGPSEQYF. The CDR3 DNA reads as TGTGCCAGCAGTGAAGTCCTCGGACCCTCCGAGCAGTACTTC. J is TRBJ2-7 and V is TRBV6-1; D uncertain. The CDR3 has 14 amino acids. The V and J ends lost 1 base and 6 bases respectively, with 13 bases between them. Germline V gives CDR1 MNHNS, CDR2 SASEGT.

V gene TRBV4-1 combines with J gene TRBJ2-3; D uncertain. Trimming cost V 2 bases and J 5 bases, with 5 bases left between them. The CDR3 has 12 residues. Per the germline V gene, CDR1 is MGHRA and CDR2 is YSYEKL. CDR3 DNA sequence: TGCGCCAGCAGCCAATTAGGAGATACGCAGTATTTT. Translated: CASSQLGDTQYF.

The chain joins TRBV19 to TRBJ2-4; tentative D call: TRBD1 (6 bases). The CDR3 totals 14 residues. The germline gives CDR1 LNHDA, CDR2 SQIVND (reference sequence). Trimming left V 3 bases short and J 3 bases short, with 9 bases between. The CDR3 DNA sequence: TGTGCCAGTAGTATGAGAGGGGGCAAAAACATTCAGTACTTC. Translating gives CASSMRGGKNIQYF.